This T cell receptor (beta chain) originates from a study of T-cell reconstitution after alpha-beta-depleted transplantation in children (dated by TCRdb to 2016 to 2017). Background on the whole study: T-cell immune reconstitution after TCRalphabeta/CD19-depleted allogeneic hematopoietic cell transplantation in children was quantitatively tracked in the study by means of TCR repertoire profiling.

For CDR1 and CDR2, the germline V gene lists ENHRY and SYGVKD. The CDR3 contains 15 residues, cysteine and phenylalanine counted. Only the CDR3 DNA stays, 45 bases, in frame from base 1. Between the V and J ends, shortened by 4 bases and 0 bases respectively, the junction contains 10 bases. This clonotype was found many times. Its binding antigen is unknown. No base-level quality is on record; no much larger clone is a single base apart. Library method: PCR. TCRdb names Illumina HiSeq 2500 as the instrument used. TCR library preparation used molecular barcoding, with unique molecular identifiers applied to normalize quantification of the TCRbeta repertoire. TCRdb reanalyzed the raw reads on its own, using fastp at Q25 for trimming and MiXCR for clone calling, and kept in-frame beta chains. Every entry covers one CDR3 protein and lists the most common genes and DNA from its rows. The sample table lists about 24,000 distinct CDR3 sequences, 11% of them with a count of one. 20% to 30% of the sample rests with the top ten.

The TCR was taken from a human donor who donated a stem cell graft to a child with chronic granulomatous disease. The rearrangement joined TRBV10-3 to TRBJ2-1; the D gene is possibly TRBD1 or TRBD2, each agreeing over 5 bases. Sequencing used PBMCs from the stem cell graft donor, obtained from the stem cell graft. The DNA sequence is TGTGCCATCAGTGGAGGGGTTTTCTCCTACAATGAGCAGTTCTTC. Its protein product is CAISGGVFSYNEQFF.